This TCR beta chain comes out of a study of blood T cells in healthy people across ages. The study, taken as a whole, reports: Naive CD4+ cell counts and diversity both ran higher in long-lived than in aged donors.

Donors ranged from about 6 to 90 years old and were healthy Caucasians in Russia. Peripheral blood samples of roughly 10 milliliters were drawn from each donor. Germline trimming cut 5 bases from V and 6 bases from J; bases unmatched to any gene: 21. CDR1 is SGHTA and CDR2 is FQGTGA in the germline V gene. The CDR3 length is 19 residues. As concerns this clonotype: As yet, its antigen is unknown.

Combining a sample-barcoded 5' primer with a J-beta primer mix, a second PCR ran for roughly 7 to 11 cycles. MiXCR, applied by TCRdb to the 5' RACE reads, yields one record per CDR3 protein. The sample contains around 1,500,000 distinct CDR3 sequences, roughly 27% of which appear only once. This TCR derives from a woman younger than 45 in good health. The chain recombines TRBV7-3 with TRBJ2-1; 8 bases fit TRBD1. The sample was blood. The CDR3 coding sequence is TGTGCCAGCAGCCCGATATTGGGGTCGCAGGGACAGGTTAGCAATGAGCAGTTCTTC. Translation gives CASSPILGSQGQVSNEQFF.